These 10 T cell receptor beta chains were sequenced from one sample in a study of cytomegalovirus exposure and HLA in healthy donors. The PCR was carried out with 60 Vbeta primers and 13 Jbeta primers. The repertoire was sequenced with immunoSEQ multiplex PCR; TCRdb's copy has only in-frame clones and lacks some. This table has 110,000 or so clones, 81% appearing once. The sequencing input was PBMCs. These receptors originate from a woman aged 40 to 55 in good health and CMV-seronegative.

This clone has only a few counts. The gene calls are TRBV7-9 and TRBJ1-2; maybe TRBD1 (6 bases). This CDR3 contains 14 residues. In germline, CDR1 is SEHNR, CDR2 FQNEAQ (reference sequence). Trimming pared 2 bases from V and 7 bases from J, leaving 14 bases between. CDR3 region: CASSLMLRGSGYTF. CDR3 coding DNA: TGTGCCAGCAGCTTAATGTTGAGGGGGAGTGGCTACACCTTC. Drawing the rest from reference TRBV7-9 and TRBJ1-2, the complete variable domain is DTGVSQNPRHKITKRGQNVTFRCDPISEHNRLYWYRQTLGQGPEFLTYFQNEAQLEKSRLLSDRFSAERPKGSFSTLEIQRTEQGDSAMYLCASSLMLRGSGYTFGSGTRLTVV.

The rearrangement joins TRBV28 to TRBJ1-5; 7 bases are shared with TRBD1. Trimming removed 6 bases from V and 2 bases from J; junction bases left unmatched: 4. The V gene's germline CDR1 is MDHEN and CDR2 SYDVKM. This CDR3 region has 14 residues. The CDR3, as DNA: TGTGCCAGCAGCCAGGACAGGCGCAATCAGCCCCAGCATTTT. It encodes CASSQDRRNQPQHF.

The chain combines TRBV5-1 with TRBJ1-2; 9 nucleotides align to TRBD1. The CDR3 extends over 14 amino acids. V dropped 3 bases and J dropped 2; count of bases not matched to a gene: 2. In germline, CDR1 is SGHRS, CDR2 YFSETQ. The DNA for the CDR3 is TGCGCCAGCAGCTGGGACAGGGCGAACTATGGCTACACCTTC. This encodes CASSWDRANYGYTF. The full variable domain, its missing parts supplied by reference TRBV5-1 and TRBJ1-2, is KAGVTQTPRYLIKTRGQQVTLSCSPISGHRSVSWYQQTPGQGLQFLFEYFSETQRNKGNFPGRFSGRQFSNSRSEMNVSTLELGDSALYLCASSWDRANYGYTFGSGTRLTVV.

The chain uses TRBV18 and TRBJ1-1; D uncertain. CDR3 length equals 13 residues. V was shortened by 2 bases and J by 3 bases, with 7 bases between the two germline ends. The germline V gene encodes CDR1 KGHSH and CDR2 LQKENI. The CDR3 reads CASSPKPYTEAFF. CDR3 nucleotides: TGTGCCAGCTCACCAAAGCCTTACACTGAAGCTTTCTTT. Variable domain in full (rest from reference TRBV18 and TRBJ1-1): NAGVMQNPRHLVRRRGQEARLRCSPMKGHSHVYWYRQLPEEGLKFMVYLQKENIIDESGMPKERFSAEFPKEGPSILRIQQVVRGDSAAYFCASSPKPYTEAFFGQGTRLTVV.

The CDR3 region has the DNA TGTGCCAGCATCCGTGTGGGGCGGGAGACCCAGTACTTC. Protein sequence: CASIRVGRETQYF. The chain links TRBV7-9 to TRBJ2-5; TRBD1 might be the D (5 bases). Germline V gives CDR1 SEHNR, CDR2 FQNEAQ (reference sequence). V was pared by 7 bases and J by 5 bases, with 14 bases between. This CDR3 is 13 amino acids long.

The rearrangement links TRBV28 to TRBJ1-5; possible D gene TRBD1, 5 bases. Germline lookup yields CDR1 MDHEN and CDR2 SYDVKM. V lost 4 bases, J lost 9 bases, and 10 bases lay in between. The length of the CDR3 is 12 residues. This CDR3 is CASSSGVAPQHF. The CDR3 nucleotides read TGTGCCAGCAGTTCGGGGGTCGCGCCCCAGCATTTT.

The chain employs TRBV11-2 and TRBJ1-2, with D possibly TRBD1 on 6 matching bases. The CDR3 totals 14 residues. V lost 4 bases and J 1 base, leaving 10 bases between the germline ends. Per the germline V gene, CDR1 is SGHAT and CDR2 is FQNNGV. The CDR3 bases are TGTGCCAGCAGCTCAACGGACAGTAACTATGGCTACACCTTC. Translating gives CASSSTDSNYGYTF.

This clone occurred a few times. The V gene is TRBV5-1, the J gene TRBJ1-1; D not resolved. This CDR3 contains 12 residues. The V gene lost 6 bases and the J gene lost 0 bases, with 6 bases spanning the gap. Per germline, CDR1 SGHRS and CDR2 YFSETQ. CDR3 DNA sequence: TGCGCCAGCAAAACAGTGAACACTGAAGCTTTCTTT. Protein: CASKTVNTEAFF. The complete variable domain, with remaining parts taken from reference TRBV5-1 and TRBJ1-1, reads KAGVTQTPRYLIKTRGQQVTLSCSPISGHRSVSWYQQTPGQGLQFLFEYFSETQRNKGNFPGRFSGRQFSNSRSEMNVSTLELGDSALYLCASKTVNTEAFFGQGTRLTVV.

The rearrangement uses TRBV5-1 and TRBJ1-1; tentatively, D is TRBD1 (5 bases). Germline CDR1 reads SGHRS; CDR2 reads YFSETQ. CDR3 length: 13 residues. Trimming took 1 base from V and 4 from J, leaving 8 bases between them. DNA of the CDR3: TGCGCCAGCAGCTTGCAGGGTGGCACTGAAGCTTTCTTT. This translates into CASSLQGGTEAFF.

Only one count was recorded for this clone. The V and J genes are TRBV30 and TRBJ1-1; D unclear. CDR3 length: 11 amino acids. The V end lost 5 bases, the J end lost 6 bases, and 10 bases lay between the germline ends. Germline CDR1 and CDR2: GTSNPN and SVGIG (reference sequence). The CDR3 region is CAWGWLPEAFF. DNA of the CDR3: TGTGCCTGGGGCTGGCTGCCTGAAGCTTTCTTT.